This TCR beta chain is drawn from a study of blood T cell repertoires in COVID-19. The method was immunoSEQ multiplex PCR; TCRdb's version includes in-frame clones alone and lacks a portion of them. The sample lists more than 95,000 clones; around 80% were seen once. This CDR3 has 17 residues. The junction had 15 bases not matched to a gene; V was cut back by 4 bases and J by 7 bases. Germline lookup yields CDR1 SGDLS and CDR2 YYNGEE. The sample was peripheral blood. The chain joins TRBV9 to TRBJ2-1; the match to TRBD1 covers 9 bases. This receptor was obtained from a man aged 25 to 45 with COVID-19, enrolled during active disease. The chain's CDR3 is CASSSRTGASSVNEQFF. The DNA of the CDR3 is TGTGCCAGCAGCTCACGGACAGGGGCTAGTTCGGTAAATGAGCAGTTCTTC.